The rows below give T cell receptor beta chains drawn from one sample of a study of vaccination effects on CD4 cells after COVID-19. Their cognate antigens are unknown. Sequencing was performed with immunoSEQ multiplex PCR; in TCRdb, only in-frame clones are kept and a portion is missing. The sample has under 85,000 clones; around four fifths are singletons. Sequences were derived from CD4+ T cells from PBMCs cultured with HCoV-OC43 spike peptides, sampled after COVID-19 vaccination. The source of these receptors is a human donor who received a COVID-19 vaccine. Each CDR3 is given with its conserved first and last residue. A D gene is named only where the DNA matches it firmly.

>TRBV5-1|-|TRBJ1-2
CASSLNEANYGYTF
>TRBV7-2|TRBD2|TRBJ2-3
CASSFVAGVRRADTQYF
>TRBV5-1|-|TRBJ2-5
CASSLTGEGQTQYF
>TRBV6-5|TRBD1|TRBJ1-2
CASRSNRGNYGYTF
>TRBV11-2|TRBD1|TRBJ1-2
CASSFGTGDGYTF
>TRBV9|-|TRBJ1-3
CASSPDPGNTIYF
>TRBV19|-|TRBJ1-1
CASRTLQTEAFF
>TRBV21-1|-|TRBJ1-5
CASSKETGLDQPQHF
>TRBV4-1|-|TRBJ1-5
CASSHFKDPYQPQHF
>TRBV10-2|TRBD2|TRBJ2-1
CASKGLGEYNEQFF
>TRBV12-5|-|TRBJ1-1
CASGLENTEAFF
>TRBV6-5|-|TRBJ1-1
CASSYSRSGTEAFF
>TRBV7-3|TRBD2|TRBJ2-3
CASSWTSGGGTDTQYF
>TRBV6-6|-|TRBJ1-4
CASSKETTEKLFF
>TRBV5-4|-|TRBJ2-2
CASSLGGTNTGELFF
>TRBV5-1|-|TRBJ1-4
CASSSRGTDEKLFF
>TRBV10-3|TRBD1|TRBJ1-4
CAISSGTENEKLFF
>TRBV9|TRBD1|TRBJ2-5
CASSSRQGSMETQYF
>TRBV7-2|-|TRBJ2-5
CASSLKSGGGGETQYF
>TRBV3-1/TRBV3-2|-|TRBJ2-2
CASSQDQGSGTGELFF
>TRBV2|TRBD1|TRBJ1-2
CASSGGTGGFPNYGYTF
>TRBV29-1|TRBD1|TRBJ1-1
CSALGTGGTEAFF
>TRBV6-5|TRBD1|TRBJ1-2
CASSREYRGGYTF
>TRBV19|-|TRBJ2-2
CASRRGGANTGELFF
>TRBV6-4|TRBD1|TRBJ1-1
CASSGTGQSEAFF
>TRBV4-1|TRBD2|TRBJ2-1
CASSMPRSSGGGEQFF
>TRBV5-5|-|TRBJ1-3
CASSDFRARTGNTIYF
>TRBV12-3/TRBV12-4|-|TRBJ1-2
CASSGGPYGYTF